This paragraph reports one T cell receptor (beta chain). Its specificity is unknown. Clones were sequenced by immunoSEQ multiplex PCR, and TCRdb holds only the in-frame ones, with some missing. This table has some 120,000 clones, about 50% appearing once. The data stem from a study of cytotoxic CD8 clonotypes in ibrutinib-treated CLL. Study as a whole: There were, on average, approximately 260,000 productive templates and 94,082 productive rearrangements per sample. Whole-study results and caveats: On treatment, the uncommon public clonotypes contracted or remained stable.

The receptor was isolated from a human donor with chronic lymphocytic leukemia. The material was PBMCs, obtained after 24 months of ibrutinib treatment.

Here the CDR3 reads CASSYSRTGGMETQYF. DNA of the CDR3: TGTGCCAGCAGTTACTCTAGGACAGGGGGCATGGAGACCCAGTACTTC. The chain combines TRBV6-5 with TRBJ2-5; 11 bases are shared with TRBD1. V shed 0 bases and J 5 bases; nucleotides not matched to a gene: 5. This CDR3 is 16 amino acids long. Germline loops: CDR1 MNHEY, CDR2 SVGAGI.